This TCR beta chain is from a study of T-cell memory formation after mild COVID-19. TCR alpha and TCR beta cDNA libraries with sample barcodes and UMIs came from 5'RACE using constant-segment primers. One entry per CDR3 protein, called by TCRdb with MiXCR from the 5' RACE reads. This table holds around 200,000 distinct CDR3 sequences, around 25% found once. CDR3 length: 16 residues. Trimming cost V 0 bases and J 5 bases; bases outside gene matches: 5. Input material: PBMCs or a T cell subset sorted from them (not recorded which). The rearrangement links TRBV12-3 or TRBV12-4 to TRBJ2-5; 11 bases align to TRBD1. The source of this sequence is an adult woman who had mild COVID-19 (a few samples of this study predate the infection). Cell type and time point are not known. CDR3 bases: TGTGCCAGCAGTTTAGCCGGACAGGGGGCAGAGGAGACCCAGTACTTC. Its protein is CASSLAGQGAEETQYF.